This record concerns one T cell receptor beta chain sequence. The target antigen is unknown. According to the study, TCR beta libraries were built with iRepertoire HTBI primers and CDR3-region Arm-PCR. TCRdb analysed the multiplex PCR reads with MiXCR anew, one entry per CDR3 protein. The table lists a few hundred thousand distinct CDR3 sequences, about 15% of them singletons, with about 8.3% in the top ten. Time point reported: newly diagnosed GD, antithyroid drugs for less than 3 months. The TCR library used RNA extracted from PBMCs. The V and J ends lost 5 bases and 9 bases, in that order; junction bases with no gene match: 15. The V gene's germline CDR1 is SGHTA and CDR2 FQGNSA. The CDR3 covers 16 residues. The record originates from a study of regulatory T cells in long-lasting Graves disease. General study results and limits: Between persistent patients, a few thousand public clonotypes were shared, exceeding the 950 to 1,000 shared between new patients. TRBV28, TRBJ1-2 and TRBJ2-5 were favored in persistent disease.

These records were also assigned to another study, of T cells in Graves' hyperthyroidism and ophthalmopathy. That source notes: The TCR CDR3 was amplified in a first-round RT-PCR using the HTBI primer set. Among clonotypes expanded in thyroid above 0.001, most were also found in blood.

Sequenced material: peripheral blood mononuclear cells (PBMCs), taken at new diagnosis, from a patient treated with antithyroid drugs. The genes are TRBV7-2 and TRBJ2-1; TRBD2 matches at 8 bases. The source is a woman aged 40 to 50 with Graves disease. DNA for the CDR3: TGTGCCAGCAGCCCCGCTAGCGGGTATCGGGCGGGTGAGCAGTTCTTC. It encodes CASSPASGYRAGEQFF. Full variable domain (missing parts from reference TRBV7-2 and TRBJ2-1): GAGVSQSPSNKVTEKGKDVELRCDPISGHTALYWYRQSLGQGLEFLIYFQGNSAPDKSGLPSDRFSAERTGGSVSTLTIQRTQQEDSAVYLCASSPASGYRAGEQFFGPGTRLTVL.